This TCR beta chain is drawn from a study of T-cell reconstitution after alpha-beta-depleted transplantation in children. This clonotype was picked up many times. Its target is not known. Unique molecular identifiers tagged the TCRbeta library. TCRdb re-analysed the PCR reads in MiXCR, keeping a single row per CDR3 protein. In the table there are some 200,000 distinct CDR3 sequences, 6.3% of which are singletons. Study-wide points: At around two months after transplant, the alpha-beta T cells were reportedly derived from several hundred expanded clones that came from non-depleted graft cells. Among T cells one year after transplant, newly produced cells accounted for most counts and diversity. Surviving recipient T cells and thymic progenitors accounted for the high day-60 TCRbeta diversity observed in some patients.

The CDR3 consists of 14 residues. The germline V gene has CDR1 MNHEY and CDR2 SVGEGT. V gave up 5 bases and J gave up 0 bases; unmatched junction bases: 2. The chain is built from TRBV6-2 or TRBV6-3 and TRBJ2-5; 8 positions agree with TRBD2. This receptor was taken from a girl under two years old with combined immunodeficiency, due to receive a stem cell transplant. The sequencing used PBMCs, collected before TCRalphabeta/CD19-depleted stem cell transplant. The DNA of the CDR3 is TGTGCCAGCAGTCCTAGCGGGCACCAAGAGACCCAGTACTTC. Protein product: CASSPSGHQETQYF.